This section outlines one T cell receptor (beta chain) sequence together with its context. The source of the sample is a study of blood T cell repertoires in COVID-19. Study at large: Material from acute and convalescent COVID-19 was sourced from the United States, Italy and Spain. T cells, B-cell-depleted T cells, or PBMCs provided the cDNA or gDNA that served as material.

V trimming: 1 base; J trimming: 11 bases; junction bases outside the gene matches: 0. The CDR3 length is 13 residues. As processed by the authors: Using reference gene primer amplification, nucleated cell counts were estimated. TCRdb's copy holds only in-frame clones and misses some; the assay was immunoSEQ multiplex PCR. V and J calls and clone size are as listed in that table; D and trimming were resolved from the DNA. Of 32,000 or so clones detected, about 86% appear once; the ten largest clones hold roughly 6.3%. The V and J genes are TRBV12-3 or TRBV12-4 and TRBJ2-7, with 15 bases identical to TRBD2. Material for sequencing was peripheral blood. This receptor was taken from a human donor in a cohort sampled during active COVID-19. CDR3 sequence: CASSLGTSGREYF. In nucleotides, the CDR3 is TGTGCCAGCAGTTTAGGGACTAGCGGGAGGGAGTACTTC.